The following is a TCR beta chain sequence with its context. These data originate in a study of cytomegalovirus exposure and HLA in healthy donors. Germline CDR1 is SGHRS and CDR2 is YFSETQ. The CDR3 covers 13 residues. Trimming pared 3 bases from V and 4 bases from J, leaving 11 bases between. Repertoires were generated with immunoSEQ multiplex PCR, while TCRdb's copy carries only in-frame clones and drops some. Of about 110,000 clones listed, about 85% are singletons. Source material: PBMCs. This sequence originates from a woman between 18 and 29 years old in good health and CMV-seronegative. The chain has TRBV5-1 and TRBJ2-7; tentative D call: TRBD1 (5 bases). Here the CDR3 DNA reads TGCGCCAGCAGCTGGATCCAGGGTTACGAGCAGTACTTC. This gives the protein CASSWIQGYEQYF.